Sequencing of this T cell receptor (beta chain) was carried out in a study of T cell responses to AZD1222 COVID-19 vaccine. Whole-study context: Pooled in the analysis were second doses at about 4 or about 12 weeks.

A word on this clone: What it binds is unknown.

Trimming pared 4 bases from V and 4 bases from J, leaving 19 bases between. CDR3 length equals 16 residues. Germline CDR1 KGHSH, CDR2 LQKENI. TCRdb keeps only in-frame clones here, not all; method: immunoSEQ multiplex PCR. In the table there are fewer than 150,000 clones, approximately 94% of which are singletons. General study results and limits: Repertoire sampling happened only post peak T cell response.

Material: peripheral blood, obtained on day 0 of AZD1222 vaccination. The receptor was isolated from an adult in good health. This chain uses TRBV18 with TRBJ2-5; D call uncertain. The CDR3: CASSRNNPRIIETQYF. Written as DNA, the CDR3 is TGTGCCAGCTCACGGAACAACCCGAGAATAATAGAGACCCAGTACTTC.